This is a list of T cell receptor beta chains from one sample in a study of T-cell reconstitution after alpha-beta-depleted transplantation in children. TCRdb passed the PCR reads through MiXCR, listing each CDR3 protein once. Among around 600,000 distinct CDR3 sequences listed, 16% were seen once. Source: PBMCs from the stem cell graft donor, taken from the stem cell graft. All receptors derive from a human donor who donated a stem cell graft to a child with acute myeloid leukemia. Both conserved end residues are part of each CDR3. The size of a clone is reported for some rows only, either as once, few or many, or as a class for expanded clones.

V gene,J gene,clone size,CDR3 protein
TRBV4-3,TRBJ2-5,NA,CASSQDRLGGTQYF
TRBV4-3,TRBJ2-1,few,CASSQELPRSHYNEQFF
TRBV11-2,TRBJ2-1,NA,CASSQSAPYNEQFF
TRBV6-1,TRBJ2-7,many,CASETAVSGTYEQYF
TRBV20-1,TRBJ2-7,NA,CSAYGPQGPSYDQYF
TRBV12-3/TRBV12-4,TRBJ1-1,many,CASSFGHLGTEAFF
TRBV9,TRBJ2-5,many,CASNRGFQETQYF
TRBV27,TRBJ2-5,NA,CATQPPGAAETQYF
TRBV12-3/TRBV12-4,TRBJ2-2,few,CASRSTGTGNTGELFF
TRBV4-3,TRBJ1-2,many,CASSQSASNYGYTF
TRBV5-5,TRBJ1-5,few,CASSPLTGTNQPQHF
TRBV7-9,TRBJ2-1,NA,CASSFDKSLDEQFF
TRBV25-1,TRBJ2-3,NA,CASSGATDTDTQYF
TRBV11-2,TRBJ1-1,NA,CASSSTGGRVNTEAFF
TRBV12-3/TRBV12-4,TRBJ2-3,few,CASCPRHPDTQYF
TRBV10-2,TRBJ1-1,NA,CASKGGGGTEAFF
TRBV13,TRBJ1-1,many,CASSSGPGRDRAFF
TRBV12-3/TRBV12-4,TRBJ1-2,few,CASSLRAGVDGYTF
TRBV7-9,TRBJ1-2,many,CASSLRTGNGYTF
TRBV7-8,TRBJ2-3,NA,CASSLILDPAGTDTQYF
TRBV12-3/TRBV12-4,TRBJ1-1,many,CASRPGRGTEAFF
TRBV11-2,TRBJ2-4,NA,CASSFIRDKGNIQYF
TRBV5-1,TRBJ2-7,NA,CASSLESTTYEQYF
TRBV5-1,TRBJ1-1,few,CASSFRAGPDFEAFF
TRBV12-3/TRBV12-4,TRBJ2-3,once,CACSPLAGGPIGTDTQYF
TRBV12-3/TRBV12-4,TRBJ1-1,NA,CASSRGTGRSGTEAFF